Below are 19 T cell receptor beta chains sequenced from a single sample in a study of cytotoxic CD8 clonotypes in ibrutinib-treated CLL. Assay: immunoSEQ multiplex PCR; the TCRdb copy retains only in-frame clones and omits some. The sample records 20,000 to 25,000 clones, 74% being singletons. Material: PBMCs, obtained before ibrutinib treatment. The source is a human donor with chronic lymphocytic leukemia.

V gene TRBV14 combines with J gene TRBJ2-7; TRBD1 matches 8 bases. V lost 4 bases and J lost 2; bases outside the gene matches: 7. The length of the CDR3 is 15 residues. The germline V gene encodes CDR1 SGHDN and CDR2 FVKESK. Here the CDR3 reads CASSRGQGMTYEQYF. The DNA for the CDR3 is TGTGCCAGCAGCCGCGGACAGGGAATGACCTACGAGCAGTACTTC.

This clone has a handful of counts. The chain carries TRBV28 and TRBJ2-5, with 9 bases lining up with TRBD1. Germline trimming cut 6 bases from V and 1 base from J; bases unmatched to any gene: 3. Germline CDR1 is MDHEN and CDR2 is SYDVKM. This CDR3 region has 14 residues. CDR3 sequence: CASSTGGPQETQYF. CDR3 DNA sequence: TGTGCCAGCAGCACAGGGGGCCCCCAAGAGACCCAGTACTTC.

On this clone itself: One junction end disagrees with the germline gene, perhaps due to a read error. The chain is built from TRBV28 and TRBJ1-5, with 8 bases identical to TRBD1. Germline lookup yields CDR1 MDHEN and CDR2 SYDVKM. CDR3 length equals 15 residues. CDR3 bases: TGTGCCAGCAGTTTAGGGACAGGCGGCAATCAGCCCCGGCATTTT. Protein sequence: CASSLGTGGNQPRHF.

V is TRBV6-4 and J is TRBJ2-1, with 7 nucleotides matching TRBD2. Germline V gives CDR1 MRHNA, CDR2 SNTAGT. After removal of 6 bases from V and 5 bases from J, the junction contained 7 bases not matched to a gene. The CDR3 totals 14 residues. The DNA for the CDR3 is TGTGCCAGCAGCCTAGCGGAGGATCACAATGAGCAGTTCTTC. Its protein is CASSLAEDHNEQFF.

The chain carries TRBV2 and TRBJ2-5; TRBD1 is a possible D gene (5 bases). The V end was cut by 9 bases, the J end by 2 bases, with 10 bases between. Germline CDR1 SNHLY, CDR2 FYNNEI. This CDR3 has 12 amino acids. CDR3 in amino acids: CARGASQETQYF. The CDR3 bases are TGTGCCAGAGGGGCCTCTCAAGAGACCCAGTACTTC.

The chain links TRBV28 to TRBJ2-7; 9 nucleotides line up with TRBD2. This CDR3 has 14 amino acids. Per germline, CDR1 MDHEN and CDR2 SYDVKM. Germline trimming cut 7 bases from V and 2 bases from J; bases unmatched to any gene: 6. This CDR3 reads CASTLAGRPYEQYF. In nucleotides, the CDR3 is TGTGCCAGCACCCTAGCGGGACGACCCTACGAGCAGTACTTC.

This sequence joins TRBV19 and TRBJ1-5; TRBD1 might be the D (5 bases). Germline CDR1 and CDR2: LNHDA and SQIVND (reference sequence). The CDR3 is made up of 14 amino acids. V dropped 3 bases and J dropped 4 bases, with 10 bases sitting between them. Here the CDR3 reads CASSIAGGNQPQHF. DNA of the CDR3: TGTGCCAGTAGTATTGCCGGGGGGAATCAGCCCCAGCATTTT.

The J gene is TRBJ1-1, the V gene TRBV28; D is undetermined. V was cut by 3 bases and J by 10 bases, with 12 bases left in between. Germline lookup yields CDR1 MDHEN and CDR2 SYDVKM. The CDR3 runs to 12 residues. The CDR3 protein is CASSFLRVGAFF. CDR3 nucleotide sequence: TGTGCCAGCAGTTTTCTAAGGGTTGGAGCTTTCTTT. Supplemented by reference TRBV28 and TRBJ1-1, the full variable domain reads DVKVTQSSRYLVKRTGEKVFLECVQDMDHENMFWYRQDPGLGLRLIYFSYDVKMKEKGDIPEGYSVSREKKERFSLILESASTNQTSMYLCASSFLRVGAFFGQGTRLTVV.

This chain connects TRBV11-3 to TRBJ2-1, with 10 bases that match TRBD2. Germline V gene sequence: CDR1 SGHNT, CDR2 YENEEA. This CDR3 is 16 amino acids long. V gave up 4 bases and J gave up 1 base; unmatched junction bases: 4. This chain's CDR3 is CASSSGLAVSYNEQFF. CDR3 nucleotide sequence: TGTGCCAGCAGCTCAGGACTAGCGGTTTCCTACAATGAGCAGTTCTTC.

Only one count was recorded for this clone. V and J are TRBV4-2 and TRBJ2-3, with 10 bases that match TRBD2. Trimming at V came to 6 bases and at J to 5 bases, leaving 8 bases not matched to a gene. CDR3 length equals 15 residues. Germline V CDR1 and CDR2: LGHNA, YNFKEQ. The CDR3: CASRGSGRAEDTQYF. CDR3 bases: TGTGCCAGCAGGGGGAGCGGGAGGGCCGAAGATACGCAGTATTTT.

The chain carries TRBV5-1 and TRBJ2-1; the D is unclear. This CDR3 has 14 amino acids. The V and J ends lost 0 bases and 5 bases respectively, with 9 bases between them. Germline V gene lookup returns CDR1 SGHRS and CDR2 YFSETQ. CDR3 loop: CASSLGTANNEQFF. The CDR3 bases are TGCGCCAGCAGCTTGGGCACAGCTAACAATGAGCAGTTCTTC.

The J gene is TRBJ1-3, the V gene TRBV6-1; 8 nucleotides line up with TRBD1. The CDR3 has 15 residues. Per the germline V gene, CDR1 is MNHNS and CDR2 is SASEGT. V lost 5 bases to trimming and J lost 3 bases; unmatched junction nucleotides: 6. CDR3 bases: TGTGCCAGCAGTCGGACAGGGACGGATGGAAACACCATATATTTT. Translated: CASSRTGTDGNTIYF.

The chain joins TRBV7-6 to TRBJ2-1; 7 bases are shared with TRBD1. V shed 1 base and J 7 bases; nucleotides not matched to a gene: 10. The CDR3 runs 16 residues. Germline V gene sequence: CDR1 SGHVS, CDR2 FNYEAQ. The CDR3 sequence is CASSLVFHRGGNEQFF. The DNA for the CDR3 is TGTGCCAGCAGCTTAGTATTCCACAGGGGTGGTAATGAGCAGTTCTTC.

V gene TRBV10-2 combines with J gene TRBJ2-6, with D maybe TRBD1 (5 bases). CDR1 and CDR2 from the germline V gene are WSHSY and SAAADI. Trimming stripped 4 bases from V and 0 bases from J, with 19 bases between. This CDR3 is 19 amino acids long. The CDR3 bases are TGCGCCAGCAGTGCCACAGACGGCCTTGGGGCCTCTGGGGCCAACGTCCTGACTTTC. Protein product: CASSATDGLGASGANVLTF.

Written as DNA, the CDR3 is TGTGCCAGCAGCGTAGAAGGAGCGGGTAGCACAGATACGCAGTATTTT. Encoded protein: CASSVEGAGSTDTQYF. The chain combines TRBV9 with TRBJ2-3; D perhaps matches TRBD2 (6 bases). The CDR3 runs to 16 residues. The V end was cut by 0 bases, the J end by 0 bases, with 11 bases between. Germline V gives CDR1 SGDLS, CDR2 YYNGEE. Complete variable domain (other parts from reference TRBV9 and TRBJ2-3): DSGVTQTPKHLITATGQRVTLRCSPRSGDLSVYWYQQSLDQGLQFLIQYYNGEERAKGNILERFSAQQFPDLHSELNLSSLELGDSALYFCASSVEGAGSTDTQYFGPGTRLTVL.

CDR3 bases: TGCGCCAGCAGCTTGGTAGCGGGAGGGTCCGGGGAGCAGTACTTC. This encodes CASSLVAGGSGEQYF. This sequence joins TRBV5-1 and TRBJ2-7, with 11 nucleotides matching TRBD2. CDR3 size: 15 residues. The germline gives CDR1 SGHRS, CDR2 YFSETQ. Trimming cost V 0 bases and J 7 bases; bases outside gene matches: 6.

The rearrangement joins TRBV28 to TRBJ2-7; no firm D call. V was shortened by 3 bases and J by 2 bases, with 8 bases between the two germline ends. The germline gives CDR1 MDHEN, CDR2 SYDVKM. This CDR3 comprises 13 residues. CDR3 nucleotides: TGTGCCAGCAGTTTCTCCGGAACCTACGAGCAGTACTTC. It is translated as CASSFSGTYEQYF.

The CDR3 DNA is TGTGCCACCAGCACAAGAGATAAATCACAAGAGACCCAGTACTTC. Its translation is CATSTRDKSQETQYF. The chain carries TRBV15 and TRBJ2-5; D not certain. Germline values: CDR1 LNHNV, CDR2 YYDKDF (reference sequence). The CDR3 contains 15 residues. With 4 bases removed from V and 2 bases from J, the gap between germline ends came to 14 bases.

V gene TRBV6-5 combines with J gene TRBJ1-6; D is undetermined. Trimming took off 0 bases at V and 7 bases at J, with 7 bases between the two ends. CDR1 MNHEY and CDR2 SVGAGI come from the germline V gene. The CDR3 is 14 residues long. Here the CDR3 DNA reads TGTGCCAGCAGTTACTCTACCGTAAATTCACCCCTCCACTTT. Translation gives CASSYSTVNSPLHF.